This paragraph reports one T cell receptor beta chain. What antigen it recognizes has not been identified. Qualities for individual bases were not recorded, and no much larger clone is one base off. The data are from a study of OX40 agonist ivuxolimab in advanced cancers. Broadly, across the study: Ivuxolimab was a fully human IgG2 agonistic monoclonal antibody targeting the costimulatory receptor OX40 (CD134). Intravenous ivuxolimab was administered to patients every 2 weeks at six dose levels: 0.01, 0.1, 0.3, 1.5, 3 and 10 mg/kg. Of the roughly 52 dose-escalation patients, hepatocellular carcinoma was present in about 20, melanoma in approximately 15, renal cell carcinoma in 9 and head and neck cancer in 9. The dose-escalation cohort was about 83% male with a mean age of around 64 years, ranging from roughly 23 to 90. Patients were allowed to have had prior anti-PD-1, anti-PD-L1 or anti-CTLA-4 therapy, and roughly 40% of the dose-escalation patients had previously received checkpoint inhibitors. Partial responses occurred in three dose-escalation patients: two with cutaneous melanoma and one with hepatocellular carcinoma. The purpose of peripheral TCRbeta sequencing was to test whether ivuxolimab changed TCR sequence diversity and led to clonal T-cell expansion. The paper reports the monotherapy dose-escalation portion (N = 52 patients) of the phase I ivuxolimab trial.

Study-level results and caveats: At doses from 0.1 to 3.0 mg/kg, clonal expansion was seen in both CD4+ and CD8+ blood T cells between baseline and week 6. The antigen specificity of the clonally expanded peripheral T cells was not determined. Low levels of normalized T-cell clonal expansion were also shown by some nonresponding patients. In partial responders in the 0.1-3.0 mg/kg groups, normalized peripheral clonal expansion was found to be among the lowest, especially among CD8+ T cells. After ivuxolimab, CD8+ T cells had more expanded clones than CD4+ T cells on average.

Patients with a history of autoimmune disease or receiving systemic immunosuppression were excluded from the trial. Peripheral blood for TCR sequencing was collected from all dose cohorts at baseline, on cycle 4 day 1, and on cycle 7 day 1. Samples came from an open-label, multicenter, first-in-human phase I dose-escalation trial of ivuxolimab. Adults with locally advanced or metastatic melanoma, renal cell, hepatocellular, or head and neck squamous cell carcinoma were enrolled in the trial. Before TCR sequencing, CD4+ T cells and CD8+ T cells were sorted from peripheral blood as separate populations. To sequence the TCRbeta CDR3 region, genomic DNA was isolated from the sorted cells. TCRbeta CDR3 regions were sequenced using the immunoSEQ Assay. TCRdb took over this immuneACCESS table, retaining in-frame rearrangements with V and J assigned. Such tables are incomplete; in checked studies, under half of the missing clones stem from an unresolved V gene, and the remainder is unexplained. The table for this sample lists 9,500 to 15,000 clones; about 86% of them were counted only once. The top ten hold about half of the sample.

The TCR comes from an adult with an advanced solid tumor such as melanoma, head and neck, liver or kidney cancer. The specimen was CD4+ or CD8+ T cells sorted from blood, collected in a trial of the OX40 agonist ivuxolimab.

The sequenced DNA: TGTGCCAGCAGATCCGGGACAGGGCCAAATAATTCACCCCTCCACTTT. This is translated as CASRSGTGPNNSPLHF. The V and J segments used are TRBV5-4 and TRBJ1-6; 9 bases in the junction line up with TRBD1. Based on the germline V gene (reference sequence), the CDR1 and CDR2 sequences are SGHNT and YYREEE. The CDR3 contains 16 residues, cysteine and phenylalanine counted. Just the 48-base CDR3 DNA is kept, in frame starting at base 1. Compared with germline, V lacks 5 bases and J lacks 5 bases; bases without a gene match: 8.